This T cell receptor beta chain was identified in a study of shared clonotypes between healthy human individuals. Study details: The cohort had a couple of women and three men, ages 18 to 49. Findings of the study overall: Naive CD4 clonotypes overlapped across a few donors at about 5.2%.

About this clone itself: The antigen remains undetermined.

Per the original methods: Filtering differed since immunoSEQ provided only junctions, with no quality scores. This table comes from immunoSEQ multiplex PCR, and its TCRdb copy is limited to in-frame clones, with some not included. V, J and clone size derive from that table, while D and trimming were established from the DNA sequence. The table records roughly 760,000 clones, approximately 74% of them present only once. CDR3 length: 15 amino acids. Trimming removed 4 bases from V and 8 bases from J, with 18 bases in between. Germline V gene sequence: CDR1 SGHTA, CDR2 FQGNSA. The sample consisted of memory CD4+ T cells sorted from blood. Subset defined: CD45RA-negative fraction. The sequence was obtained from a woman aged 30 to 39 in good health. V is TRBV7-2 and J is TRBJ1-3; D might be TRBD1 (5 bases). The CDR3 is CASSSQEGRIYTIYF. In DNA form, the CDR3 reads TGTGCCAGCAGCTCCCAGGAGGGGCGAATTTACACCATATATTTT.